These 11 T cell receptor beta chains were all obtained from the same sample, sequenced in a study of shared clonotypes between healthy human individuals. The data were produced by immunoSEQ multiplex PCR, yet TCRdb's version contains in-frame clones alone and is incomplete. The data hold hundreds of thousands of clones, with around two thirds observed a single time. Sequencing used memory CD4+ T cells sorted from blood. Subset: CD45RA-negative fraction. All receptors derive from a woman aged 25-40 years in good health.

The J gene is TRBJ1-3, the V gene TRBV5-1, with 8 positions matching TRBD1. The germline CDR1 and CDR2 sequences are SGHRS and YFSETQ. With V trimmed by 4 bases and J by 3 bases, 3 bases remained unmatched. The CDR3 runs 14 residues. The chain's CDR3 is CASSRTGGGNTIYF. CDR3 DNA: TGCGCCAGCAGCCGTACAGGGGGTGGAAACACCATATATTTT. The full variable domain, in which reference TRBV5-1 and TRBJ1-3 provide the parts outside the CDR3, is KAGVTQTPRYLIKTRGQQVTLSCSPISGHRSVSWYQQTPGQGLQFLFEYFSETQRNKGNFPGRFSGRQFSNSRSEMNVSTLELGDSALYLCASSRTGGGNTIYFGEGSWLTVV.

The V call is TRBV29-1, the J call TRBJ2-4; 7 bases fit TRBD1. CDR1 SQVTM and CDR2 ANQGSEA come from the germline V gene. Trimming at V came to 4 bases and at J to 3 bases, leaving 3 bases not matched to a gene. The CDR3 has 13 residues. CDR3 sequence reads: CSVVRDSKNIQYF. For the CDR3, the DNA is TGCAGCGTTGTTAGGGACAGCAAAAACATTCAGTACTTC.

The rearrangement uses TRBV2 and TRBJ1-2; D is undetermined. V shed 1 base and J shed 0 bases, with 9 bases lying between them. CDR1 and CDR2 (germline): SNHLY, FYNNEI. CDR3 size: 15 residues. The CDR3 reads CASSEGAAANYGYTF. CDR3 DNA sequence: TGTGCCAGCAGTGAAGGGGCAGCCGCTAACTATGGCTACACCTTC.

At least ten counts were recorded for this clone. The chain has TRBV5-5 and TRBJ2-7; D might be TRBD1 or TRBD2, each matching 5 bases. V was clipped by 4 bases and J by 5 bases, with 16 bases between them. The germline gives CDR1 SGHKS, CDR2 YYEKEE (reference sequence). This CDR3 contains 14 residues. The CDR3 DNA reads as TGTGCCAGCAGCGCCCTATGGGGACGCGACGAGCAGTACTTC. This codes for CASSALWGRDEQYF.

The V and J genes are TRBV4-1 and TRBJ2-5; 12 bases agree with TRBD2. The last part of the DNA fits TRBJ2-7 better; the J call may be wrong. The CDR3 has 19 residues. The V gene's germline CDR1 is MGHRA and CDR2 YSYEKL. The CDR3 DNA follows: TGCGCCAGCAGCCCCCGGCCGGGACTAGCGGGCCGACAAACCTACGAGCAGTACTTC. Translating it yields CASSPRPGLAGRQTYEQYF.

Here the CDR3 reads CASSLAGRTYGEQYF. The CDR3 bases are TGTGCCAGCAGTTTAGCGGGACGAACGTACGGCGAGCAGTACTTC. This chain uses TRBV28 with TRBJ2-5; TRBD2 might be the D (6 bases). Near its end, the DNA agrees better with TRBJ2-7, so the J call may be wrong. This CDR3 contains 15 residues. Germline V lookup: CDR1 MDHEN, CDR2 SYDVKM.

The V gene is TRBV27, the J gene TRBJ1-2; 8 bases fit TRBD1. CDR1 is MNHEY and CDR2 is SMNVEV in the germline V gene (reference sequence). The CDR3 has 18 amino acids. The ends lost 5 bases at V and 3 bases at J; junction bases unmatched: 17. CDR3 region: CASSRKPPSTGDYYGYTF. DNA for the CDR3: TGTGCCAGCAGTAGAAAGCCACCCTCGACAGGGGACTACTATGGCTACACCTTC.

The chain joins TRBV7-3 to TRBJ1-3, with unresolved D. This CDR3 is built from 12 residues. CDR1 is SGHTA, CDR2 FQGTGA, per germline. The V gene lost 3 bases and the J gene lost 7 bases, with 7 bases spanning the gap. CDR3 region: CASSFRGNTIYF. The CDR3 nucleotides read TGTGCCAGCAGCTTCCGAGGGAACACCATATATTTT.

The rearrangement links TRBV19 to TRBJ2-7; D possibly uses TRBD1 or TRBD2 (5 bases each). Trimming removed 2 bases from V and 4 bases from J, with 15 bases in between. Germline CDR1 LNHDA, CDR2 SQIVND (reference sequence). CDR3 length equals 15 residues. The CDR3 loop is CASSIHRDRGYEQYF. Written as DNA, the CDR3 is TGTGCCAGTAGTATACACCGGGACCGGGGATACGAGCAGTACTTC.

The J gene is TRBJ1-1, the V gene TRBV6-6; maybe TRBD1 (6 bases). The CDR3 runs to 15 residues. Germline lookup yields CDR1 MNHNY and CDR2 SVGAGI (reference sequence). The ends were cut back, 6 bases at V and 0 bases at J, with 14 bases in the middle. The DNA of the CDR3 is TGTGCCAGCAGCCAGGGGAACGGTTTGAACACTGAAGCTTTCTTT. It is translated as CASSQGNGLNTEAFF.

The chain is built from TRBV5-1 and TRBJ1-1, with 11 bases fitting TRBD1. Germline CDR1 reads SGHRS; CDR2 reads YFSETQ. The CDR3 has 15 residues. V was pared by 4 bases and J by 5 bases, with 7 bases of the junction left unmatched. The CDR3 DNA reads as TGCGCCAGCAGCCCCCGGGGACAGGGGGGAACTGAAGCTTTCTTT. Its translation: CASSPRGQGGTEAFF.